Described below is a single T cell receptor (beta chain) sequence and its context. Its recognized antigen is unknown. It has no much larger one-base neighbor in the sample; base qualities were not kept. Library generation was performed with the immunoSEQ multiplex PCR assay. For the multiplex PCR, a mixture combining 60 forward primers for TCR Vbeta segments and 13 reverse primers for TCR Jbeta segments was used. A multiplex PCR assay on genomic DNA amplified the CDR3 region of rearranged TCR beta genes. Amplified TCR beta libraries were sequenced as 87-base-pair reads on the Illumina HiSeq System. In the paper's pipeline: A later analysis tallied around 80 million unique TCR beta chains across the 660 or so repertoires, and around 9.9 million of those chains were shared by two or more donors. To remove PCR and sequencing errors, raw reads were error-corrected and collapsed into unique sequences using a nearest-neighbor algorithm that merged closely related sequences. V, D and J gene segments were assigned by aligning CDR3 sequences to IMGT reference sequences. Each retained sequence needed at least a six-nucleotide match to both a V gene segment and a J gene segment. Rearrangements were called productive when the CDR3 lacked stop codons and stayed in frame with V and J; all others were non-productive. Following IMGT convention, CDR3 was defined as the stretch from the second conserved V-encoded cysteine up to the conserved J-encoded phenylalanine. The earlier analysis of 500 to 600 of the donors excluded sequences that lacked an unambiguous match to a single V gene segment. An earlier analysis of roughly 590 of the donors called V segments functional above 56.7% productive rearrangements and segregating when the between-donor standard deviation exceeded 5%. To diagnose cytomegalovirus status from the catalog of TCR beta chain sequences, a statistical classification framework was built. In a later analysis, TCR nucleotide sequences were compared against IMGT/GENE-DB human TR gene sequences so that V and J genes could be assigned. The TCRdist pipeline was used in a later analysis to assign CDR3 sequences and most-parsimonious VDJ recombination scenarios. In a later analysis, each TCR beta chain was defined by its CDR3 amino acid sequence together with its V-gene family, and reads lacking a unique V-gene family were excluded. To address suspected cross-contamination and a sequencing artifact, a later analysis removed roughly 580 highly shared, low-generation-probability nucleotide sequences. A later analysis calculated a clonal expansion index for each public chain from normalized within-repertoire ranks of inferred template counts. In a later analysis, generation probabilities were computed using a VDJ recombination model fitted to out-of-frame rearrangements, and the results were checked against IGoR. A later analysis scored TCR-TCR, TCR-HLA and TCR-CMV co-occurrence with hypergeometric tests, applying a repertoire-size bias correction to TCR pairs. To estimate false discovery rates, a later analysis permuted the HLA or CMV assignments 20 times. In a later analysis, co-occurring TCRs were grouped using DBSCAN, with TCRdist sequence similarity added in when clustering inside HLA-allele-positive subsets. Co-occurrence clustering excluded repertoires with fewer than 30,000 or more than 120,000 public chains, plus five with anomalous nucleotide sharing. TCRdb provides this immuneACCESS table in a form limited to in-frame rearrangements. Some clones are lacking; in checked studies, under half of them reflect an unresolved V gene, and why the rest are absent is not known. V, J and clone size derive from that table, while D and trimming were established from the DNA sequence. The sample includes roughly 80,000 clones, with about 70% observed a single time. The ten largest account for 6.2% of the sample.

The cohort was made up of under 800 healthy bone marrow donors. At the time of sampling, every cohort member was nominally healthy, though immune exposures that went unrecorded were likely present. The donor was CMV seropositive and belonged to the group of 250 to 300 seropositive cohort members. A peripheral blood sample was collected from each donor, and TCR beta sequencing was performed on peripheral blood mononuclear cells. Genomic DNA extraction from the blood cell samples was performed with the Qiagen DNeasy Blood Extraction Kit. The data originate from a study of cytomegalovirus exposure and HLA in healthy donors (dated by TCRdb to 2015 to 2018). With regard to the full study: In an earlier analysis of 587 of the donors, 250 to 350 Gb of sequence data and 117 million unique TCR beta sequences from about 190 million T cells were reported. Roughly 300 gigabases of sequencing data and around 90 million unique TCR sequences made up an early release that covered fewer than 650 HLA-typed donors. The genetic ancestry cluster associated with self-reported Caucasian donors included 81% of the approximately 400 genotyped donors. The study was designed to test whether signatures of past pathogen exposure could be identified by cataloging public T cell receptors. The T cell repertoires of under 700 subjects were profiled by immunosequencing and related to cytomegalovirus serostatus. Besides the first cohort of approximately 710 subjects, a separate validation cohort made up of 120 different subjects was used. To predict cytomegalovirus infection status, the study brought together high-throughput TCR immunosequencing, statistical association of individual TCRs with disease status, and machine learning. In a later analysis, previously published TCR beta repertoires from more than 500 donors were re-analyzed and high-resolution HLA genotyping was added so that TCR occurrence patterns could be studied. Rather than drawing on any new phenotypic data, the later analysis identified candidate immune exposures from TCR beta sequences and the way those sequences occurred across donors. In an earlier analysis of 550 to 700 of the donors, high-throughput TCR beta sequencing was used to judge whether each TCR beta V gene segment behaved as functional or pseudogenic. Donor age, sex, ethnicity and CMV serostatus were collected together with the repertoire data. In a later genetic analysis, genome-wide SNP genotypes for about three fifths of the 666 donors were used, and that subset was treated as a discovery cohort. All discovery cohort repertoires had been generated on a single sequencing platform. Class I and class II HLA loci were covered by the typing at four-digit resolution. The number of donors typed differed by locus, with about 629-630 for A, B, C, DRB1 and DQB1, 522 for DQA1, nearly 610 for DPA1, and 400 to 490 for DPB1. Several DR-DQ haplotypes were handled as single units for association and clustering, since linkage in the cohort was strong. On average, around 200,000 unique TCR beta nucleotide sequences were sequenced per donor among 350 to 400 genotyped donors of the cohort, with 15% to 20% of those sequences being non-productive. Study-level results and caveats: The 87-base-pair reads could not distinguish some IMGT-functional V segments, including TRBV6-2 and TRBV6-3, so those segments were excluded. V-gene and J-gene trimming of TCR beta chains was associated with a missense DCLRE1C variant in a later genetic analysis, and the association was replicated in an independent cohort. The authors suggested that the approach could potentially be generalized to other disease states and immunological phenotypes. Correlated functional status among segregating V segments might be attributable to linkage disequilibrium, but an unknown experimental factor could not be ruled out. For the cohort, immune exposure information was limited to CMV serostatus. A further reported finding was that TCR beta sequences accurately predicted the HLA-A and HLA-B alleles for most subjects in the first cohort. According to a later analysis, TCR association rates differed among HLA loci, with DRB1 alleles showing the most associated TCRs and HLA-C alleles showing the fewest. In a later analysis, around 17,000 TCR beta sequences were associated with specific HLA alleles at a false discovery rate of 0.05. In both the original and validation cohorts, the classifier was reported to diagnose cytomegalovirus status with high specificity and sensitivity. According to a later genetic analysis, donors in an Asian-associated ancestry cluster had fewer N-insertions in productive TCRs than the approximately 700-donor mean. Strong co-occurrence of HLA alleles, especially DR and DQ, made assigning TCR associations to individual alleles difficult. The sequencing pipeline was judged likely to have produced a cluster of highly shared sequence variants as a technical artifact. In an earlier analysis of 450 to 750 of the donors, most TCR beta V segments appeared in productive rearrangements about 87% or about 30% of the time, broadly matching IMGT annotations. Most TCR sequences were seen in very few donors, while some public TCRs were found in many individuals. A later analysis found that most CMV-associated TCR beta chains appeared HLA-restricted, with HLA associations seemingly driven largely by CMV exposure. Because counts were too low, seventeen rarely observed V segments, including chromosome 9 orphons, were excluded from the earlier analysis of several hundred of the donors. A later analysis reported that several top co-occurrence clusters appeared linked to parvovirus B19, influenza, CMV and Epstein-Barr virus. The cohort was sequenced for TCR beta chains only, and without alpha or paired-chain data the features that could be detected were limited. In vitro tests confirmed that a few of the cytomegalovirus-associated TCR beta chains recognize cytomegalovirus antigens. The study listed approximately 150 TCR beta chains as associated with cytomegalovirus. Because some donors lacked HLA typing at each locus, the association tests relied only on the typed subset. Presence/absence analyses assumed roughly uniform sequencing depth across donors, an assumption that may not hold. Compared with equally common non-associated chains, HLA-associated TCR beta chains in a later analysis were more clonally expanded and had lower generation probabilities.

V lost 3 bases and J lost 6 bases; the stretch between them is 21 bases long. For CDR1 and CDR2, the germline V gene (reference sequence) lists SGHNT and YYREEE. The CDR3 has 17 amino acids, counting the end cysteine and phenylalanine. Solely the CDR3 DNA is kept, with 51 bases framed from the first base. The sample comprised PBMCs. The clonotype comes from a woman aged 50 to 60 in good health and CMV-seropositive. The V and J genes are TRBV5-4 and TRBJ2-2; the D region possibly corresponds to TRBD2 (7 bases align). The CDR3 region reads CASSSLRGRDSAGELFF. In nucleotides, the sequence is TGTGCCAGCAGCTCACTGAGGGGGAGGGATAGTGCCGGGGAGCTGTTTTTT.